This T cell receptor beta chain was documented in a study of human T cells and chemical hapten exposure. The CDR3 extends over 17 amino acids. Germline V CDR1 and CDR2: LGHNA, YSLEER. Trimming took 1 base from V and 1 from J, leaving 16 bases between them. Regarding time point: patch test 1, 2 weeks after DPC sensitization. Stated treatment: therapeutic diphenylcyclopropenone sensitization with weekly scalp DPC. In the authors' workflow: Individual samples carried between about 23,224 and 690,600 TCRs, with about 88,000 as the median. TCRdb recomputed calls from the RACE reads with MiXCR, one row per CDR3 protein. It is TCRdb's table, rather than the study itself, that gives the V and J calls and clone size. The sample includes under 200,000 distinct CDR3 sequences, more than 14% seen only once; the top ten take about 1.7%.

The source of this sequence is a woman aged 30 to 39 with alopecia areata. Some clones in this sample may be carry-over from other donors' samples. Sample: whole blood, taken in connection with sensitization to the hapten diphenylcyclopropenone (DPC). The gene calls are TRBV4-3 and TRBJ2-5; D call uncertain. As DNA, the CDR3 is TGCGCCAGCAGCCAAGCCCTATCGGCTAGGCCCCAAGAGACCCAGTACTTC. Encoded protein: CASSQALSARPQETQYF.